This passage covers 7 T cell receptor beta chains from one sample sequenced in a study of tumor and adjacent non-tumor tissue in lung cancer (dated by TCRdb to the late 2010s). The protocol used for the library was multiplex PCR. TCRdb shows the sequencer as Illumina HiSeq 2500. TCRbeta libraries were built by three rounds of nested PCR using primers (Table S4), following protocols modified from ARM-PCR. TCRdb ran its own pipeline on the public reads, namely fastp trimming at Q25 and MiXCR clone calling, and kept in-frame beta chains. Entries are consolidated by CDR3 protein sequence, retaining the most common genes and DNA. A total of 81,000 or so distinct CDR3 sequences appear in this sample, roughly 80% of them only once. About 51% of the sample comes from the top ten. RNA was isolated from bulk, unsorted tissue, and RNA quality was assessed with a NanoDrop ND-1000 and an Agilent 2100. For the normal lung samples, distant non-tumor tissue was collected more than 3 cm away from the tumor edge.

The sample was distant non-tumor lung tissue. These TCRs come from a man aged 55 to 69 with non-small cell lung cancer.

The chain is built from TRBV11-1 and TRBJ2-1, with D tentatively TRBD1 or TRBD2 (5 bases each). Trimming pared 1 base from V and 4 bases from J, leaving 11 bases between. Per the germline V gene, CDR1 is SGHAT and CDR2 is FQDESV (reference sequence). The CDR3 sequence is 15 residues long. The CDR3 region is CASSLDEGIYNEQFF. Written as DNA, the CDR3 is TGTGCCAGCAGCTTAGACGAGGGGATTTACAATGAGCAGTTCTTC.

The chain employs TRBV6-5 and TRBJ1-2; D remains unclear. Germline CDR1 MNHEY, CDR2 SVGAGI. The CDR3 has 13 residues. DNA of the CDR3: TGTATCAGCAGTTCCGCCCCCTTACACGGCTACACCTTC. This encodes CISSSAPLHGYTF.

The chain has TRBV20-1 and TRBJ2-3, with D perhaps TRBD2 (5 bases). Trimming removed 7 bases at V and 8 bases at J, with 22 bases between. CDR3 length equals 14 residues. Germline CDR1 DFQATT, CDR2 SNEGSKA (reference sequence). CDR3 residues: CSVRAEGASGTQYF. The CDR3, as DNA: TGCAGTGTCCGGGCCGAGGGCGCTTCGGGTACGCAGTATTTT.

Comments on this clonotype: A read error may produce the germline difference seen at one junction end. The chain recombines TRBV12-3 or TRBV12-4 with TRBJ2-1, with D tentatively TRBD1 (5 bases). The CDR3 contains 14 residues. The CDR3 nucleotides read TGTGCCGTCAGTTGGGGCCAATCCTACAATGAACAGTTCTTC. Its translation is CAVSWGQSYNEQFF.

To note about this clonotype: One end of the junction is discordant with germline, which a read error may explain. The chain carries TRBV11-2 and TRBJ2-5; 8 nucleotides line up with TRBD2. Germline-derived CDR1 and CDR2 are SGHAT and FQNNGV. CDR3 length equals 16 residues. The CDR3 DNA sequence: TGTGCCAGGAGCTCCGCAACGGGGGGGCCAAAGGAGACCCAGTACTTC. It yields the protein CARSSATGGPKETQYF.

Remarks on this clonotype: No conserved phenylalanine or tryptophan is present at the end of the CDR3, so a read error is the likely explanation. This chain connects TRBV11-2 to TRBJ2-7; the D is unclear. The ends were cut back, 5 bases at V and 3 bases at J, with 20 bases in the middle. The CDR3 length is 16 residues. Germline V gives CDR1 SGHAT, CDR2 FQNNGV. The CDR3 sequence is CASSPNYSGWRYEQYY. The CDR3 DNA follows: TGTGCCAGCAGCCCAAACTATAGTGGATGGCGCTACGAGCAGTACTAC.

At least ten counts were recorded for this clonotype. The V and J genes are TRBV20-1 and TRBJ2-7, with 10 bases aligning to TRBD2. Germline lookup yields CDR1 DFQATT and CDR2 SNEGSKA (reference sequence). The length of the CDR3 is 14 residues. Germline trimming cut 5 bases from V and 0 bases from J; bases unmatched to any gene: 4. The CDR3 DNA reads TGCAGTGCTGCCGGGACTAGCGTCTCCTACGAGCAGTACTTC. Encoded protein: CSAAGTSVSYEQYF.